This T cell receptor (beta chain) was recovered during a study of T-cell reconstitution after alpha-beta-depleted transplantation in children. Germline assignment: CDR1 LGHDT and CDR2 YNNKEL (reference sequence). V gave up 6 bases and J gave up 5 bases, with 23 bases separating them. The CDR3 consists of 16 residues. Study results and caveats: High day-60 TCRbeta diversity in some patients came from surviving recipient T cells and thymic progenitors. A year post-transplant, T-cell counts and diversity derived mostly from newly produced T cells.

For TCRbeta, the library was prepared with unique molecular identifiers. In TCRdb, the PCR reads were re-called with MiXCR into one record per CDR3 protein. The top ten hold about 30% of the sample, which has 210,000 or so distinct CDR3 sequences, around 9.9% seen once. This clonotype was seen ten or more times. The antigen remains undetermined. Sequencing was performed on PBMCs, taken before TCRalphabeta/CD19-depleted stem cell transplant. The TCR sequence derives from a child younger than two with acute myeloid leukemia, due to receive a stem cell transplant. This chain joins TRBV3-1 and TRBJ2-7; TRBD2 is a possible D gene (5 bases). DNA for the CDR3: TGTGCCAGCAGTAGATTTATGACCAGACTATCGGACGAGCAGTACTTC. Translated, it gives CASSRFMTRLSDEQYF.